These 9 T cell receptor beta chains were sequenced from one sample in a study of OX40 agonist ivuxolimab in advanced cancers. The data were produced by immunoSEQ multiplex PCR, yet TCRdb's version contains in-frame clones alone and is incomplete. The sample holds about 58,000 clones, roughly four fifths seen once. The sequencing here drew on CD4+ or CD8+ T cells sorted from blood, taken in a trial of the OX40 agonist ivuxolimab. Receptors originate from an adult with an advanced solid tumor such as melanoma, head and neck, liver or kidney cancer.

The chain uses TRBV9 and TRBJ2-7; TRBD1 matches 7 bases. Trimming took 0 bases from V and 3 from J; bases not matched to a gene: 9. Germline assignment: CDR1 SGDLS and CDR2 YYNGEE. The CDR3 totals 16 residues. This chain's CDR3 is CASSVAGTGVGYEQYF. The CDR3 DNA is TGTGCCAGCAGCGTAGCGGGAACAGGGGTGGGCTACGAGCAGTACTTC.

This sequence joins TRBV6-5 and TRBJ2-5; 8 bases fit TRBD1. This CDR3 is built from 13 residues. Germline V gene lookup returns CDR1 MNHEY and CDR2 SVGAGI. V dropped 5 bases and J dropped 4; count of bases not matched to a gene: 3. This CDR3 reads CASSGQGGETQYF. As DNA, the CDR3 is TGTGCCAGCAGTGGACAGGGAGGAGAGACCCAGTACTTC.

The chain uses TRBV11-2 and TRBJ2-7, with no clear D. The CDR3 runs to 14 residues. Trimming left V 1 base short and J 0 bases short, with 7 bases between. Looked up from germline, CDR1 is SGHAT and CDR2 is FQNNGV. The CDR3 DNA follows: TGTGCCAGCAGCTTAGGGCTGAGCTCCTACGAGCAGTACTTC. Its translation: CASSLGLSSYEQYF.

The chain employs TRBV5-4 and TRBJ1-1, with D possibly being TRBD1 (5 bases). Germline values: CDR1 SGHNT, CDR2 YYREEE (reference sequence). Trimming cost V 4 bases and J 1 base, with 8 bases left between them. The CDR3 runs to 13 residues. CDR3 residues: CASSGDSNTEAFF. CDR3 nucleotide sequence: TGTGCCAGCAGCGGGGACTCGAACACTGAAGCTTTCTTT.

J is TRBJ2-7 and V is TRBV29-1, with 8 bases aligning to TRBD1. The CDR3 runs 13 residues. Looked up from germline, CDR1 is SQVTM and CDR2 is ANQGSEA. Germline trimming cut 7 bases from V and 3 bases from J; bases unmatched to any gene: 8. CDR3 amino acids: CSARQGSFYEQYF. The CDR3 coding sequence is TGCAGCGCCCGACAGGGGAGTTTCTACGAGCAGTACTTC.

The V and J genes are TRBV10-1 and TRBJ2-5; 8 bases fit TRBD2. V shed 0 bases, J shed 4 bases, and the junction held 4 bases outside the gene matches. This CDR3 has 15 residues. Germline V gene sequence: CDR1 WNHNN, CDR2 SYGVQD (reference sequence). In nucleotides, the CDR3 is TGCGCCAGCAGTGAGTCGTCGGGGGGGCGAGAGACCCAGTACTTC. This sequence encodes CASSESSGGRETQYF.

The gene calls are TRBV5-8 and TRBJ2-3; no definite D call. The V gene's germline CDR1 is SGHTS and CDR2 YDEGEE. There are 12 residues in the CDR3. The V gene lost 5 bases and the J gene lost 2 bases, with 6 bases spanning the gap. For the CDR3, the DNA is TGTGCCAGCAGGCCAGTCACAGATACGCAGTATTTT. Encoded protein: CASRPVTDTQYF.

V and J are TRBV19 and TRBJ2-3; D is unclear. Trimming stripped 6 bases from V and 4 bases from J, with 14 bases between. Germline V gene data show CDR1 as LNHDA and CDR2 as SQIVND (reference sequence). The CDR3 has 14 amino acids. The CDR3 spells CASSPPPPADTQYF. CDR3 bases: TGTGCCAGTAGCCCTCCTCCCCCGGCAGATACGCAGTATTTT.

This chain's CDR3 is CASSARTSGANTGELFF. CDR3 sequence (DNA): TGTGCCAGCAGCGCGAGGACTAGCGGGGCGAACACCGGGGAGCTGTTTTTT. The V and J genes are TRBV9 and TRBJ2-2, with 12 bases matching TRBD2. V was clipped by 3 bases and J by 0 bases; unmatched bases: 3. Germline lookup yields CDR1 SGDLS and CDR2 YYNGEE. The CDR3 has 17 amino acids.